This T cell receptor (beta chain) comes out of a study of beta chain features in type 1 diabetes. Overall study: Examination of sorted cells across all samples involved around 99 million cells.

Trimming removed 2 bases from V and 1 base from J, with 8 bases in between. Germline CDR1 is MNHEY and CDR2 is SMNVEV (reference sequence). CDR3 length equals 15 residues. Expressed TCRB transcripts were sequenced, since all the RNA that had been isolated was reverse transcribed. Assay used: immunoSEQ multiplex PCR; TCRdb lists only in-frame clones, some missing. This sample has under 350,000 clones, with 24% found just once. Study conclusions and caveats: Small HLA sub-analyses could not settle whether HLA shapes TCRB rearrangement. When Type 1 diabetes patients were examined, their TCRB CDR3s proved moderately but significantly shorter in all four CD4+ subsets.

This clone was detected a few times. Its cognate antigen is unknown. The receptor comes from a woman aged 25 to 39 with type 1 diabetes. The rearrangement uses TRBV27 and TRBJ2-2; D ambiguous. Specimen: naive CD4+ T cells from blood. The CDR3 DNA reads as TGTGCCAGCAGTTTACGGGTTATGAACACCGGGGAGCTGTTTTTT. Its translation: CASSLRVMNTGELFF.